This is a list of T cell receptor beta chains from one sample in a study of blood T cell repertoires in COVID-19. Some clones are missing from TCRdb's copy, which holds only in-frame ones; the method was immunoSEQ multiplex PCR. The sample has around 150,000 clones; around 79% are singletons. Sequencing was performed on peripheral blood. The receptors shown here come from a man in his fifties or sixties with active or convalescent COVID-19. Each CDR3 is given with its conserved first and last residue. Each record gives: J gene, V gene, CDR3 protein.

J: TRBJ2-2
V: TRBV29-1
CDR3: CSVGDRAPGELFF

J: TRBJ2-5
V: TRBV30
CDR3: CAWSQDRTQYF

J: TRBJ2-1
V: TRBV5-1
CDR3: CASSRGTSGQGRNEQFF

J: TRBJ1-1
V: TRBV28
CDR3: CATISGRGRVTEAFF

J: TRBJ2-1
V: TRBV7-3
CDR3: CASSLLPITSGSSYNEQFF

J: TRBJ2-7
V: TRBV4-1
CDR3: CASSQESAGGLYEQYF

J: TRBJ2-5
V: TRBV3-1/TRBV3-2
CDR3: CASSQVFLETQYF

J: TRBJ1-3
V: TRBV27
CDR3: CASSLLGPGNTIYF

J: TRBJ2-7
V: TRBV19
CDR3: CASSSPGEIRDEQYF

J: TRBJ1-6
V: TRBV5-5
CDR3: CASSGQNSPLHF

J: TRBJ1-5
V: TRBV4-2
CDR3: CASATGYSNQPQHF

J: TRBJ1-4
V: TRBV9
CDR3: CASSAHPDSRDEKLFF

J: TRBJ2-3
V: TRBV5-4
CDR3: CASSSGGSTDTQYF

J: TRBJ1-2
V: TRBV6-5
CDR3: CASSDSTGTGYTF